The sequence of this T cell receptor (beta chain) was determined in a study of T cell repertoires in cytomegalovirus infection. Study at large: Alongside well-studied HLA-B-restricted CMV epitopes, recently identified HLA-C-restricted CMV epitopes were also used.

TCRdb analysed the reads with MiXCR anew, one entry per CDR3 protein. The sample gives roughly 990,000 distinct CDR3 sequences, less than 40% of which show up once; over 12% is in the top ten. Trimming took 4 bases from V and 8 from J; bases not matched to a gene: 7. The CDR3 loop spans 14 amino acids. Looked up from germline, CDR1 is SGHDT and CDR2 is YYEEEE. A word on this clonotype: Its antigen is undetermined.

Study results and caveats: Frequencies of public TCR beta families were cumulated, and this identified carriers of CMV plus the relevant HLA.

V usage is TRBV5-6 and J usage is TRBJ2-1, with 9 bases matching TRBD1. The source material was cultured CD8+ T cells from PBMCs, sampled from culture after CMV antigen stimulation. The source of this sequence is a human donor in good health (CMV status not recorded). Some clones in this sample may be carry-over from other donors' samples. DNA of the CDR3: TGTGCCAGCAGCAAACAGGGGGCTAGGGATGAGCAGTTCTTC. Amino acid sequence: CASSKQGARDEQFF.